A selection of T cell receptor beta chains follows, all from one sample in a study of T cells in localized non-small cell lung cancer. The table came from immunoSEQ multiplex PCR; TCRdb's copy has only in-frame clones and leaves some out. The sample lists around 83,000 clones, around three quarters occurring once. Sample: PBMCs, taken before any cancer treatment. These receptors were collected from a man between 35 and 75 years old with stage II squamous cell lung carcinoma. CDR3s include the opening cysteine and the closing phenylalanine or tryptophan. D genes are given only for firm matches. Size tells how often a clone was seen (once, few, many) or the class of an expanded clone, and some rows leave it out.

TRBV7-8	many	TRBJ1-1	.	TGTGCCAGCAGCTTCCGGGACGAGGGTGAAGCTTTCTTT	CASSFRDEGEAFF
TRBV6-5	.	TRBJ2-3	.	TGTGCCAGCACCCGGGGCGTGGGGACAGATACGCAGTATTTT	CASTRGVGTDTQYF
TRBV5-1	.	TRBJ1-6	.	TGCGCCAGCAGCCTCGGGGAGCAGTATTCACCCCTCCACTTT	CASSLGEQYSPLHF
TRBV5-6	.	TRBJ2-3	.	TGTGCCAGCAGCTCTTACACGGGAGATACGCAGTATTTT	CASSSYTGDTQYF
TRBV7-9	.	TRBJ2-7	TRBD2	TGTGCCAGCAGCTTAGGCGGGGGCTACGAGCAGTACTTC	CASSLGGGYEQYF
TRBV7-8	few	TRBJ2-7	TRBD2	TGTGCCAGCAGCACAGGGACTAGCGGGGTTCCGTACTTC	CASSTGTSGVPYF
TRBV4-2	.	TRBJ2-5	TRBD1	TGTGCCAGCAGCCATGGGGACAGGGCCCAAGAGACCCAGTACTTC	CASSHGDRAQETQYF
TRBV6-5	.	TRBJ2-1	.	TGTGCCAGCATGGGGAGGGGGTGGAATGAGCAGTTCTTC	CASMGRGWNEQFF
TRBV5-4	few	TRBJ2-1	.	TGTGCCAGCAGCCGAAAGATTAGCGGCTACAATGAGCAGTTCTTC	CASSRKISGYNEQFF
TRBV7-9	.	TRBJ2-1	TRBD1	TGTGCCAGCAGTTTTGATTCGGGACAGATTCCTTACAATGAGCAGTTCTTC	CASSFDSGQIPYNEQFF
TRBV6-5	.	TRBJ2-7	.	TGTGCCAGCAGGCGCCAGGGTTACGAGCAGTACTTC	CASRRQGYEQYF
TRBV9	.	TRBJ2-1	TRBD2	TGTGCCAGCAGCGTAGTAGCGGGGGTCTACAATGAGCAGTTCTTC	CASSVVAGVYNEQFF
TRBV7-6	.	TRBJ2-1	TRBD2	TGTGCCAGCAGCCCCTCACTAGCGGACAATGAGCAGTTCTTC	CASSPSLADNEQFF
TRBV30	.	TRBJ2-3	TRBD2	TGTGCCTGGGGAGCGGGGCTTATGTCAGATACGCAGTATTTT	CAWGAGLMSDTQYF
TRBV29-1	.	TRBJ2-1	.	TGCAGCGTTGTAGGGCCTTTCAATGAGCAGTTCTTC	CSVVGPFNEQFF
TRBV7-8	.	TRBJ2-1	TRBD2	TGTGCCAGCAGCAGCACTAGCGGGGGTTACAATGAGCAGTTCTTC	CASSSTSGGYNEQFF
TRBV6-6	.	TRBJ1-5	.	TGTGCCAGCAGCTACGACACGTATCAGCCCCAGCATTTT	CASSYDTYQPQHF
TRBV5-5	.	TRBJ1-2	TRBD1	TGTGCCAGCAGCTTACTCAACAGGGGCGATCACTATGGCTACACCTTC	CASSLLNRGDHYGYTF
TRBV19	.	TRBJ2-7	.	TGTGCCAGTAGTATAGGGGCGCAGTCCGAGCAGTACTTC	CASSIGAQSEQYF
TRBV11-2	.	TRBJ2-7	.	TGTGCCAGCAGCTTACGAGGGAAAAGCTACGAGCAGTACTTC	CASSLRGKSYEQYF
TRBV25-1	.	TRBJ2-6	TRBD1	TGTGCCAGCAGTGGACAGGGGGCTGTCTCTGGGGCCAACGTCCTGACTTTC	CASSGQGAVSGANVLTF
TRBV11-3	.	TRBJ2-1	TRBD1	TGTGCCAGCAGCCGGACAGGTAGTAATGAGCAGTTCTTC	CASSRTGSNEQFF
TRBV6-4	.	TRBJ2-7	.	TGTGCCAGCAGTGACTCTGGGGGGAGCTCCTACGAGCAGTACTTC	CASSDSGGSSYEQYF
TRBV10-3	once	TRBJ1-1	.	TGTGCCATCAGTGATTCCAGGGATGGAACTGAAGCTTTCTTT	CAISDSRDGTEAFF
TRBV6-1	.	TRBJ1-2	TRBD1	TGTGCCAGCAGTAGGGGACAGGGAGGCTATGGCTACACCTTC	CASSRGQGGYGYTF
TRBV6-1	.	TRBJ2-5	TRBD2	TGTGCCAGCAGTGATTTAGCGGGGGGGCCGGTCGAGACCCAGTACTTC	CASSDLAGGPVETQYF
TRBV5-1	.	TRBJ1-1	.	TGCGCCAGCAGCTCGGCAATGGAAGCTTTCTTT	CASSSAMEAFF
TRBV28	.	TRBJ2-1	.	TGTGCCAGCAGTTTGCCGGATAGCTCCTACAATGAGCAGTTCTTC	CASSLPDSSYNEQFF
TRBV10-3	few	TRBJ1-1	TRBD1	TGTGCCATCAGTGCTCGGACAGGGCCTAATGCTGAAGCTTTCTTT	CAISARTGPNAEAFF
TRBV4-1	.	TRBJ2-1	.	TGCGCCAGCAGCCAGGAACAGGGGGGGCCCTACAATGAGCAGTTCTTC	CASSQEQGGPYNEQFF
TRBV19	.	TRBJ2-7	.	TGTGCCAGTAGCCCCTCCAGGGGCGAGCAGTACTTC	CASSPSRGEQYF
TRBV7-2	.	TRBJ2-7	TRBD2	TGTGCCAGCCTTAGCGGGATAGGTGGCGAGCAGTACTTC	CASLSGIGGEQYF
TRBV6-1	.	TRBJ2-3	.	TGTGCCAGCAGTGAATCACCCAGGCGCACAGATACGCAGTATTTT	CASSESPRRTDTQYF
TRBV6-6	few	TRBJ1-3	.	TGTGCCAGCAGTGAGGACAGTAGGGACACCATATATTTT	CASSEDSRDTIYF
TRBV11-1	.	TRBJ1-1	.	TGTGCCAGCAGCTTCTCCGGTGATGAAGCTTTCTTT	CASSFSGDEAFF
TRBV11-3	.	TRBJ2-1	.	TGTGCCAGCAGCGACGAGGGGCCGGGGAATGAGCAGTTCTTC	CASSDEGPGNEQFF
TRBV7-8	.	TRBJ1-1	TRBD1	TGTGCCAGCAGCTTAGCAGGGGGACAGGGTATCACTGAAGCTTTCTTT	CASSLAGGQGITEAFF
TRBV2	.	TRBJ2-7	TRBD2	TGTGCCAGCAGTGAAGAGCGGGGGGCCGCCTACGAGCAGTACTTC	CASSEERGAAYEQYF
TRBV7-9	.	TRBJ2-7	TRBD2	TGTGCCAGCAGCTCAAGCGGGGCCAACGAGCAGTACTTC	CASSSSGANEQYF
TRBV28	.	TRBJ2-5	TRBD1	TGTGCCAGCAGGATAACAGGGGGAGAAGAGACCCAGTACTTC	CASRITGGEETQYF
TRBV2	.	TRBJ1-5	TRBD1	TGTGCCAGCAGGGGGATGGGGACAGCCAATCAGCCCCAGCATTTT	CASRGMGTANQPQHF
TRBV19	few	TRBJ1-6	.	TGTGCCAGTAAACCTCAGGGACATTCACCCCTCCACTTT	CASKPQGHSPLHF
TRBV5-4	.	TRBJ2-1	.	TGTGCCAGCAGCCCGGGACTGGGGGATGAGCAGTTCTTC	CASSPGLGDEQFF
TRBV27	.	TRBJ2-2	.	TGTGCCAGCACCAACACCGGGGAGCTGTTTTTT	CASTNTGELFF
TRBV11-2	.	TRBJ2-3	TRBD2	TGTGCCAGCAGCCCAGTACTAGCGGGAGCCACAGATACGCAGTATTTT	CASSPVLAGATDTQYF
TRBV11-2	.	TRBJ2-1	TRBD2	TGTGCCAGCAGCCCAGGAGGCGGGAGGCTTGATTTCTTC	CASSPGGGRLDFF
TRBV19	few	TRBJ2-2	TRBD2	TGTGCCAGTAGGCCAGGTTCGGGAGGGAACACCGGGGAGCTGTTTTTT	CASRPGSGGNTGELFF
TRBV7-9	.	TRBJ2-1	.	TGTGCCAGCAGCTTGGGGGTTGGGTACAATGAGCAGTTCTTC	CASSLGVGYNEQFF
TRBV4-2	.	TRBJ2-7	.	TGTGCCAGCAGCCGAGGTGGGGGAAGCTCCTACGAGCAGTACTTC	CASSRGGGSSYEQYF
TRBV4-2	.	TRBJ2-7	.	TGTGCCAGCAGCCAAGCGCAGGGCGAGTACGAGCAGTACTTC	CASSQAQGEYEQYF
TRBV2	.	TRBJ2-3	.	TGTGCCAGCAGTGTCGGCGGCTCTGAATCTGTCACAGATACGCAGTATTTT	CASSVGGSESVTDTQYF
TRBV6-1	.	TRBJ1-6	.	TGTGCCAGCAGTGAATCGGGCTCCTATAATTCACCCCTCCACTTT	CASSESGSYNSPLHF
TRBV28	.	TRBJ2-3	TRBD2	TGTGCCAGCAGTTTAGGACTAGCGGGTAGCACAGATACGCAGTATTTT	CASSLGLAGSTDTQYF
TRBV29-1	.	TRBJ2-5	.	TGCAGCGTTGACCACCGGGACGGCGGTCAAGAGACCCAGTACTTC	CSVDHRDGGQETQYF